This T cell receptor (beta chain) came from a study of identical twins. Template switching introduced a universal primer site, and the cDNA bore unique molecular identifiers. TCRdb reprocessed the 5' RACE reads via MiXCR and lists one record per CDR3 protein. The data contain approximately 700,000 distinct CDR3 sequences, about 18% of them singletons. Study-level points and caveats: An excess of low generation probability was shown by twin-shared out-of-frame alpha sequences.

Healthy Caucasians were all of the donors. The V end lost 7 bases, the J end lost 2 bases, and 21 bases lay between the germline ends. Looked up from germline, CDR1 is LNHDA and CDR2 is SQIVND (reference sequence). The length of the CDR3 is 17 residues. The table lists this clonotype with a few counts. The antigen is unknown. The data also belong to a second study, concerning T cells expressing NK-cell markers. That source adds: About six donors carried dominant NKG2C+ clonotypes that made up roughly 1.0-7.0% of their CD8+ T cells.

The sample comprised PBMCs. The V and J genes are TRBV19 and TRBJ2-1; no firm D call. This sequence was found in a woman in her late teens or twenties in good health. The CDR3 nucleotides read TGTGCCAGTAAGCCCTCGTGGTCACCCGCACCCTACAATGAGCAGTTCTTC. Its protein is CASKPSWSPAPYNEQFF.